This T cell receptor beta chain appears in the sequencing data of a study of T cells in Graves' hyperthyroidism and ophthalmopathy. Points from the study as a whole: Blood held most thyroid clonotypes expanded above 0.001 frequency.

At least ten counts were recorded for this clonotype. Its antigen is not identified. Each diagnosis was grounded in clinical symptoms, serum thyroxine and TRAb, thyroid ultrasound, and orbital computed tomography. Amplification targeted TCR beta CDR3 regions from RNA transcripts. TCR CDR3 underwent first-round RT-PCR with the HTBI primer set. TCRdb used MiXCR to reprocess the multiplex PCR reads, holding one entry per CDR3 protein. Counted here are a few hundred thousand distinct CDR3 sequences, around 42% occurring once; the ten biggest clones make up roughly 8.2%. The germline gives CDR1 MNHEY, CDR2 SVGAGI. This CDR3 is built from 15 residues. V dropped 5 bases and J dropped 4 bases, with 17 bases sitting between them.

V gene TRBV6-5 combines with J gene TRBJ1-1; D is possibly TRBD1 (5 bases). This clonotype was sampled from a woman between 18 and 29 years old with Graves' hyperthyroidism. Sequenced material: peripheral blood or thyroid tissue (not recorded which). The CDR3: CASSPRQIIRTEAFF. The CDR3 nucleotides read TGTGCCAGCAGTCCACGACAGATTATTCGCACTGAAGCTTTCTTT.